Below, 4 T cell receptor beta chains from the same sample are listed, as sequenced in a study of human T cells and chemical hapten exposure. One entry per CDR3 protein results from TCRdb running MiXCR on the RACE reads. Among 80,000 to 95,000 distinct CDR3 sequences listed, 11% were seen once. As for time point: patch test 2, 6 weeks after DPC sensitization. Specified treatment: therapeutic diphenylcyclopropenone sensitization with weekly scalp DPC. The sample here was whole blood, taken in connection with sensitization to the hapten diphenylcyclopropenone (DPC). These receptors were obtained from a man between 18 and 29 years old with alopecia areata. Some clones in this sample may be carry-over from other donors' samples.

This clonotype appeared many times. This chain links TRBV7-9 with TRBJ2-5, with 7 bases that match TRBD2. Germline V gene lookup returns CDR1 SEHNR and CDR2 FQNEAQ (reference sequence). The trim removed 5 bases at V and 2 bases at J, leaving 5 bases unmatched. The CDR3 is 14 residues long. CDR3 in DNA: TGTGCCAGCAGCCGAGTGGGAGGGCAAGAGACCCAGTACTTC. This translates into CASSRVGGQETQYF.

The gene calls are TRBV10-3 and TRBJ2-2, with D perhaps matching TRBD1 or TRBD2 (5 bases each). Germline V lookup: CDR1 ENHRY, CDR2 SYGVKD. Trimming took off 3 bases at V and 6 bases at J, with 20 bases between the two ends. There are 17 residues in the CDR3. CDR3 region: CAISEGQGASYAGELFF. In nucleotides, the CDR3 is TGTGCCATCAGTGAAGGCCAGGGAGCATCATACGCCGGGGAGCTGTTTTTT.

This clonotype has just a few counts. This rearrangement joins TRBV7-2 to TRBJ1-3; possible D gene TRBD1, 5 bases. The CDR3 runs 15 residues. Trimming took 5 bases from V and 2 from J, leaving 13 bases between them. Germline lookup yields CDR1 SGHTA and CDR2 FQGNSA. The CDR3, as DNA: TGTGCCAGCAGCCTACGACAGAATCCTGGAAACACCATATATTTT. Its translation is CASSLRQNPGNTIYF.

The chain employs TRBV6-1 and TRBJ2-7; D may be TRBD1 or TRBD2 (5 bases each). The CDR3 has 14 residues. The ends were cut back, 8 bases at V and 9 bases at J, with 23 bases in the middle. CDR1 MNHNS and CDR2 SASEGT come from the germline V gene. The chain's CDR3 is CASGGQGGVTGQYV. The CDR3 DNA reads TGTGCCAGCGGTGGTCAAGGAGGAGTAACAGGGCAGTACGTC.